Below, one T cell receptor (beta chain) is given with its context. Antigen: not known. This entry belongs to a study of T cells expressing NK-cell markers. Study-wide background: All TCR beta repertoires analysed originated from sorted CD3+CD56+NKG2C+, CD3+CD56+NKG2C- and CD3+CD56-NKG2C+ T cells. Seven of eight sequenced donors tested HCMV-seropositive; one tested seronegative. The study, taken as a whole, reports: About six of the donors carried dominant NKG2C+ clonotypes that took up roughly 1.0-8% of their CD8+ T cells.

This CDR3 spans 13 amino acids. CDR1 and CDR2 (germline): LNHDA, SQIVND (reference sequence). In generating TCR beta cDNA, 5'RACE template switching with UMIs was used. TCRdb reprocessed the 5' RACE reads, with one entry per CDR3 protein and no DNA. With around 140,000 distinct CDR3 sequences in the sample, the ten largest clones hold roughly 12%. The material sequenced was blood T cells: a sorted CD56 or NKG2C T cell subset, CD4+ or CD8+ T cells, or bulk PBMC T cells (not recorded which). V is TRBV19 and J is TRBJ2-1; TCRdb lists TRBD1, though no DNA is available to test this call. The receptor was isolated from a man between 18 and 35 years old in good health. CDR3 sequence: CASRGRDYNEQFF.